These 26 T cell receptor beta chains originate from one sample sequenced in a study of blood T cells in healthy people across ages. It was with a sample-barcoded 5' primer and a J-beta primer mix that a second PCR of roughly 7 to 12 cycles was run. TCRdb itself ran the 5' RACE reads through MiXCR, one entry per CDR3 protein. The data contain some 1,500,000 distinct CDR3 sequences, approximately 43% of them singletons. Material for sequencing was blood. Source of these receptors: a woman aged 18-29 years in good health.

This clonotype was seen a few times. CDR3 residues: CASSNQWGTEAFF. The CDR3 DNA follows: TGTGCCAGCAGCAATCAGTGGGGCACTGAAGCTTTCTTT. V is TRBV28 and J is TRBJ1-1; D unresolved. CDR3 length equals 13 residues. V was clipped by 6 bases and J by 4 bases, with 12 bases between them. Germline V gives CDR1 MDHEN, CDR2 SYDVKM.

V is TRBV15 and J is TRBJ2-7; TRBD1 might be the D (5 bases). Germline V CDR1 and CDR2: LNHNV, YYDKDF (reference sequence). This CDR3 is built from 13 residues. Trimming took 4 bases from V and 2 from J, leaving 9 bases between them. CDR3: CATSIDSPYEQYF. In DNA form, the CDR3 reads TGTGCCACCAGCATAGACAGCCCCTACGAGCAGTACTTC. Full variable domain (missing parts from reference TRBV15 and TRBJ2-7): DAMVIQNPRYQVTQFGKPVTLSCSQTLNHNVMYWYQQKSSQAPKLLFHYYDKDFNNEADTPDNFQSRRPNTSFCFLDIRSPGLGDTAMYLCATSIDSPYEQYFGPGTRLTVT.

Concerning this clonotype itself: An end of the junction differs from the germline gene, which may be a read error. V is TRBV10-3 and J is TRBJ1-2, with D perhaps TRBD1 (5 bases). Germline V lookup: CDR1 ENHRY, CDR2 SYGVKD. The CDR3 covers 15 residues. The CDR3 region is CAISKSLRGKDGYTF. Here the CDR3 DNA reads TGTGCCATCAGTAAGTCGTTGAGGGGAAAGGATGGCTACACCTTC.

The V gene is TRBV27, the J gene TRBJ1-1; 11 bases are shared with TRBD1. V dropped 6 bases and J dropped 10; count of bases not matched to a gene: 10. The length of the CDR3 is 14 residues. Germline assignment: CDR1 MNHEY and CDR2 SMNVEV (reference sequence). The DNA of the CDR3 is TGTGCCAGCAGCCTCAGCGGACAGGGGGCGGTAGCTTTCTTT. This codes for CASSLSGQGAVAFF.

In its sample, this clonotype was seen a few times. The V call is TRBV20-1, the J call TRBJ2-1, with TRBD2 identical over 16 bases. The CDR3 sequence is 17 residues long. Trimming cost V 0 bases and J 7 bases; bases outside gene matches: 6. The germline gives CDR1 DFQATT, CDR2 SNEGSKA (reference sequence). The CDR3 sequence is CSARDLGLAGGPNEQFF. The CDR3 nucleotides read TGCAGTGCTAGAGACCTGGGACTAGCGGGAGGGCCAAATGAGCAGTTCTTC.

The V and J genes are TRBV29-1 and TRBJ1-5, with 7 nucleotides matching TRBD1. This CDR3 is built from 13 residues. V lost 6 bases, J lost 4 bases, and 6 bases stayed unmatched. Germline-derived CDR1 and CDR2 are SQVTM and ANQGSEA. The CDR3 coding sequence is TGCAGCGTCGCCCCGGACAGGAATCAGCCCCAGCATTTT. Its translation: CSVAPDRNQPQHF.

The chain recombines TRBV7-8 with TRBJ2-1; D gene unclear. The CDR3 has 14 residues. Trimming left V 2 bases short and J 7 bases short, with 12 bases between. The germline CDR1 and CDR2 sequences are SGHVS and FQNEAQ. CDR3 residues: CASSLLGLWNEQFF. The CDR3 nucleotides read TGTGCCAGCAGCTTACTTGGGTTGTGGAATGAGCAGTTCTTC.

The chain has TRBV24-1 and TRBJ2-5, with D perhaps matching TRBD1 or TRBD2 (5 bases each). Germline V lookup: CDR1 KGHDR, CDR2 SFDVKD. The CDR3 extends over 14 amino acids. The germline V and J ends were trimmed by 3 bases and 4 bases, with 11 bases remaining between them. Here the CDR3 reads CATSDHGGGETQYF. CDR3 in DNA: TGTGCCACCAGTGATCACGGTGGGGGAGAGACCCAGTACTTC.

The chain carries TRBV14 and TRBJ2-2; D unclear. V was pared by 1 base and J by 0 bases, with 3 bases between. Germline CDR1 is SGHDN and CDR2 is FVKESK. The CDR3 consists of 14 residues. This chain's CDR3 is CASSQVANTGELFF. The DNA of the CDR3 is TGTGCCAGCAGCCAAGTTGCGAACACCGGGGAGCTGTTTTTT.

This clonotype came up a few times. J is TRBJ2-1 and V is TRBV6-1, with 7 bases aligning to TRBD2. CDR1 is MNHNS and CDR2 is SASEGT in the germline V gene. V lost 5 bases to trimming and J lost 7 bases; unmatched junction nucleotides: 8. The CDR3 sequence is 14 residues long. The CDR3 DNA is TGTGCCAGCAGTTCCCGACTAGCTGTTAATGAGCAGTTCTTC. Its protein product is CASSSRLAVNEQFF.

This clonotype was picked up a small number of times. The chain recombines TRBV4-3 with TRBJ2-5, with 7 bases identical to TRBD2. Germline loops: CDR1 LGHNA, CDR2 YSLEER. J lost 11 bases, V lost 4 bases, and 13 bases had no gene match. The CDR3 sequence is 14 residues long. The CDR3 region is CASSRGTNSHEQYF. CDR3 sequence (DNA): TGCGCCAGCAGCCGCGGGACTAATAGTCATGAGCAGTACTTC.

The chain is built from TRBV14 and TRBJ2-5; D gene unclear. V was shortened by 0 bases and J by 4 bases, with 9 bases between the two germline ends. The CDR3 has 14 residues. Germline V gene sequence: CDR1 SGHDN, CDR2 FVKESK. Here the CDR3 reads CASSQDARGETQYF. In nucleotides, the CDR3 is TGTGCCAGCAGCCAAGATGCCCGAGGAGAGACCCAGTACTTC.

This clonotype has just a few counts. V gene TRBV29-1 combines with J gene TRBJ1-5; D is unclear. There are 12 residues in the CDR3. V was trimmed by 6 bases and J by 4 bases, leaving 10 bases between them. Germline CDR1 and CDR2: SQVTM and ANQGSEA. The CDR3 is CSVGNLNQPQHF. CDR3 sequence (DNA): TGCAGCGTGGGAAACTTGAATCAGCCCCAGCATTTT.

The J gene is TRBJ2-5, the V gene TRBV6-5; D may correspond to TRBD1 or TRBD2 (5 bases each). Trimming shortened V by 2 bases and J by 7 bases, and 17 bases separated the two germline ends. The CDR3 has 15 amino acids. CDR1 and CDR2 (germline): MNHEY, SVGAGI. CDR3 nucleotides: TGTGCCAGCAGTTACGACCAGGGAGCCGGTCGGACCCAGTACTTC. Translating gives CASSYDQGAGRTQYF.

The chain is built from TRBV6-2 or TRBV6-3 and TRBJ2-7, with TRBD2 matching over 14 bases. The germline CDR1 and CDR2 sequences are MNHEY and SVGEGT. The CDR3 length is 16 residues. J gave up 0 bases and V 3 bases, and 1 base lay outside the gene matches. CDR3 nucleotide sequence: TGTGCCAGCAGTTATGGGACTAGCGGGAGCTCCTACGAGCAGTACTTC. It translates to CASSYGTSGSSYEQYF.

This chain joins TRBV7-9 and TRBJ2-1, with a possible D match to TRBD2 (6 bases). CDR3 length equals 15 residues. V was pared by 4 bases and J by 3 bases, with 13 bases between. Germline values: CDR1 SEHNR, CDR2 FQNEAQ (reference sequence). The CDR3: CASSSGIAVYNEQFF. The CDR3 DNA is TGTGCCAGCAGCTCAGGGATAGCGGTCTACAATGAGCAGTTCTTC.

This clonotype showed up just a few times. This chain connects TRBV21-1 to TRBJ2-4; TRBD1 reflects the table's D call only, with no check against the DNA. TRBV21-1 represents a pseudogene. The CDR3 has 18 amino acids. CDR3 coding DNA: TGTGCCAGCAGCAAAGAGGGACAGGGTTTTACGGCCAAAAACATTCAGTACTTC. It specifies CASSKEGQGFTAKNIQYF.

The CDR3 bases are TGCGCCAGCAGCCACGGACTAGCGGGGGCTTACAATGAGCAGTACTTC. Its translation is CASSHGLAGAYNEQYF. This sequence joins TRBV5-1 and TRBJ2-7; TRBD2 matches at 13 bases. Unmatched junction bases numbered 11, after V lost 4 bases and J lost 7 bases. Germline V gene sequence: CDR1 SGHRS, CDR2 YFSETQ. CDR3 length: 16 amino acids.

This clonotype was counted a few times. The rearrangement uses TRBV20-1 and TRBJ1-2; maybe TRBD1 (6 bases). V was pared by 5 bases and J by 2 bases, with 12 bases between. The CDR3 is made up of 13 amino acids. Germline V gene sequence: CDR1 DFQATT, CDR2 SNEGSKA (reference sequence). The CDR3 bases are TGCAGTGCTCCTGACAGGAACAACTATGGCTACACCTTC. Translating it yields CSAPDRNNYGYTF.

This rearrangement joins TRBV30 to TRBJ1-5; D gene unclear. This CDR3 contains 14 residues. Germline lookup yields CDR1 GTSNPN and CDR2 SVGIG (reference sequence). V lost 1 base, J lost 4 bases, and 11 bases lay in between. The CDR3: CAWSGGRPNQPQHF. In DNA form, the CDR3 reads TGTGCCTGGAGTGGGGGTAGGCCGAATCAGCCCCAGCATTTT.

This clonotype was counted only a few times. V and J are TRBV20-1 and TRBJ1-2; D is ambiguous. Germline assignment: CDR1 DFQATT and CDR2 SNEGSKA (reference sequence). The CDR3 sequence is 14 residues long. Deletions cut 3 bases from V and 4 bases from J, with 15 bases between. CDR3 DNA: TGCAGTGCTAGGTTGATTCCTCCCTTCTATGGCTACACCTTC. Residues: CSARLIPPFYGYTF.

This clonotype has only a few counts. The rearrangement links TRBV7-9 to TRBJ1-1; D is unresolved. V lost 8 bases, J lost 3 bases, and 7 bases lay in between. This CDR3 comprises 11 residues. CDR1 SEHNR and CDR2 FQNEAQ come from the germline V gene (reference sequence). CDR3 sequence reads: CASLGDTEAFF. Here the CDR3 DNA reads TGTGCCAGCTTGGGTGACACTGAAGCTTTCTTT.

The chain is built from TRBV3-1 and TRBJ2-5; D may be TRBD1 (6 bases). CDR1 LGHDT and CDR2 YNNKEL come from the germline V gene (reference sequence). The CDR3 has 15 residues. The V and J ends lost 0 bases and 4 bases respectively, with 12 bases between them. CDR3 residues: CASSQEWAGAETQYF. CDR3 bases: TGTGCCAGCAGCCAAGAATGGGCAGGGGCAGAGACCCAGTACTTC.

The chain employs TRBV7-9 and TRBJ2-5; the D is unclear. V was clipped by 5 bases and J by 11 bases, with 24 bases between them. CDR1 is SEHNR, CDR2 FQNEAQ, per germline (reference sequence). CDR3 length: 15 residues. The CDR3 loop is CASSLGYQSYNEQYF. DNA for the CDR3: TGTGCCAGCAGCCTCGGCTACCAAAGCTACAATGAGCAGTACTTC.

This clonotype was picked up one time. One end of the junction fails to match germline, which may point to a read error. The V and J genes are TRBV5-1 and TRBJ2-2; D is uncertain. The CDR3 length is 11 residues. CDR1 SGHRS and CDR2 YFSETQ come from the germline V gene. CDR3 sequence: CTSSYSGELFF. The CDR3 coding sequence is TGCACCAGCAGCTACTCCGGGGAGCTGTTTTTT.

This clonotype was counted a few times. The chain employs TRBV3-1 and TRBJ2-5, with D uncertain. V lost 4 bases and J lost 5, with 8 bases in between. Germline-derived CDR1 and CDR2 are LGHDT and YNNKEL (reference sequence). The CDR3 is made up of 12 amino acids. The CDR3 spells CASSPSGETQYF. The CDR3 bases are TGTGCCAGCAGCCCCTCGGGCGAGACCCAGTACTTC.